The clone carrying this T cell receptor (beta chain) has a count of ten or more. The CDR3 consists of 18 residues. This entry belongs to a study of T-cell reconstitution after alpha-beta-depleted transplantation in children. A TCRbeta library incorporating unique molecular identifiers was prepared. MiXCR, run by TCRdb on the PCR reads, gives a single entry per CDR3 protein. Here the sample spans some 340,000 distinct CDR3 sequences, under 13% being singletons. The sequence derives from a human donor who donated a stem cell graft to a child with acute lymphoblastic leukemia. The sequencing used PBMCs from the stem cell graft donor, collected from the stem cell graft. This chain connects TRBV21-1 to TRBJ2-1; the table's D call, TRBD2, has no DNA check behind it. TRBV21-1 is reported as a pseudogene. CDR3 coding DNA: TGTGCCAGCAGCAAGGGGCTAGCGGGAGGCCGCTCCTACAATGAGCAGTTCTTC. Translating it yields CASSKGLAGGRSYNEQFF.